Listed below are T cell receptor beta chains from one sample, sequenced in a study of technical replicates of blood from a few donors. This table comes from immunoSEQ multiplex PCR, and its TCRdb copy is limited to in-frame clones, with some not included. The sample includes under 95,000 clones, less than 95% seen only once; the top ten take roughly 0.25%. The sample was T cells isolated from PBMCs. The receptors here all came from a human donor in good health. Each CDR3 is given with its conserved first and last residue. Clone size, where shown, is once, few, many, or a class for clones that have expanded.

J	V	size	CDR3
TRBJ2-3	TRBV6-5	-	CASTIAGGDTQYF
TRBJ1-2	TRBV6-1	-	CASSESRQGYGYTF
TRBJ1-5	TRBV7-9	-	CASSPGGEGNQPQHF
TRBJ2-7	TRBV5-1	-	CASSLAEGTGSYEQYF
TRBJ2-7	TRBV5-4	-	CASSLRSSYEQYF
TRBJ2-7	TRBV4-1	-	CASSQDLAGGPVEQYF
TRBJ2-7	TRBV7-8	-	CASSSQAGGPGEQYF
TRBJ1-4	TRBV11-2	-	CASSWGGAGKLFF
TRBJ1-1	TRBV19	-	CASSTNRGLMSTEAFF
TRBJ2-1	TRBV13	-	CASSFRLLSSYNEQFF
TRBJ2-1	TRBV27	-	CASTYHWGLAGEEQFF
TRBJ2-7	TRBV10-2	-	CASISPATYEQYF
TRBJ1-2	TRBV2	-	CASSVRVYYGYTF
TRBJ1-3	TRBV29-1	-	CSVQVPGNTIYF
TRBJ1-1	TRBV11-2	-	CASSLGTGVTEAFF
TRBJ2-3	TRBV27	once	CASSFSLAASTDTQYF
TRBJ2-7	TRBV5-4	-	CASSSGTGVYEQYF
TRBJ1-1	TRBV10-3	-	CAISEWDRGQYTEAFF
TRBJ1-1	TRBV5-1	-	CASSLALQGSGTEAFF
TRBJ2-7	TRBV19	-	CASSMRDRGLREQYF
TRBJ2-5	TRBV28	-	CASSLFVAGPNQETQYF
TRBJ1-2	TRBV11-2	-	CASSRGQGFYGYTF
TRBJ2-1	TRBV5-1	-	CASEDRDRGYNEQFF
TRBJ2-1	TRBV13	-	CASSLSGTSGRDEQFF